These T cell receptor beta chains were read from a single sample in a study of patients and donors after allogeneic stem cell transplantation. TCRdb reprocessed the RT-PCR reads via MiXCR and lists one record per CDR3 protein. The sample lists 900,000 to 1,000,000 distinct CDR3 sequences; more than 15% were seen once. Sequencing used blood, either unsorted or a sorted T cell fraction (not recorded which). The receptor set was obtained from a human donor who was either an allogeneic HSCT recipient or a stem cell or donor lymphocyte infusion donor (not recorded which). It is not recorded whose cells these are; they may come from a transplant donor. CDR3s leave out the opening cysteine and the closing phenylalanine or tryptophan. Each record gives: clone size, J gene, V gene, CDR3 protein. The listing skips clone size in some rows; elsewhere it reads once, few, many or a size class.

. TRBJ1-4 TRBV30 AWTAGTGTEKLF
. TRBJ2-7 TRBV4-2 ASSQDLQSYEQY
. TRBJ2-3 TRBV7-8 ASSLAQAGGFGDTQY
many TRBJ2-3 TRBV10-3 AILDQASGVRGDTQY
few TRBJ2-1 TRBV27 ASSLRTSGRAYNEQF
many TRBJ1-1 TRBV6-5 ASSYSFSRQGNAEAF
. TRBJ1-4 TRBV7-9 ASRDRGANEKLF
. TRBJ1-2 TRBV12-3/TRBV12-4 ASSFKVGDPRRGYT
few TRBJ1-6 TRBV20-1 SAGRGGNNSPLH
. TRBJ1-2 TRBV7-8 ASSPQGGSYYGYT
few TRBJ2-7 TRBV20-1 SARIQGYEQC
. TRBJ2-1 TRBV11-3 ASSYTHNEQF
. TRBJ2-2 TRBV20-1 SARRSQGLAAGELF
. TRBJ2-7 TRBV20-1 SARRQGRSYEQY
once TRBJ2-7 TRBV20-1 SAEDTSDTYEQY
few TRBJ2-7 TRBV5-1 ASSPITGTSGGEQY
many TRBJ2-7 TRBV5-1 ASSGQGNEQY
few TRBJ2-3 TRBV10-3 AISGLAGPLDTQY
few TRBJ1-2 TRBV20-1 SATREIYGYT
. TRBJ1-1 TRBV12-3/TRBV12-4 ASSFGVLSMNTEAF
. TRBJ2-1 TRBV19 ATGEKTSYNEQF
few TRBJ1-1 TRBV6-5 ASSYTQGAWTEAF
many TRBJ2-7 TRBV27 ASSSGLAAYEQY
few TRBJ2-2 TRBV3-1 ASSRQEPSGTGELF